These T cell receptor beta chains were read from a single sample in a study of beta chain features in type 1 diabetes. Sequencing was performed with immunoSEQ multiplex PCR; in TCRdb, only in-frame clones are kept and a portion is missing. The sample lists about 260,000 clones; around 22% were seen once. Sequenced: naive CD4+ T cells from blood. All receptors derive from a woman in her thirties with type 1 diabetes. Each CDR3 is given with its conserved first and last residue. Fields, in order: V gene, D gene, CDR3 length, clone size, J gene, CDR3 DNA, CDR3 protein. The D gene is left open where the match is weak. The listing skips clone size in some rows; elsewhere it reads once, few, many or a size class.

v_gene: TRBV11-2; d_gene: TRBD2; len: 15; abundance: .; j_gene: TRBJ2-7; CDR3nt: TGTGCCAGCAGCTTAGATCAGGGACTAGTCGACGAGCAGTACTTC; CDR3aa: CASSLDQGLVDEQYF
v_gene: TRBV28; d_gene: .; len: 14; abundance: .; j_gene: TRBJ2-1; CDR3nt: TGTGCCAGCAGAAGGGACTCCTCCTACAATGAGCAGTTCTTC; CDR3aa: CASRRDSSYNEQFF
v_gene: TRBV28; d_gene: .; len: 14; abundance: once; j_gene: TRBJ2-1; CDR3nt: TGTGCCAGCAGTTTAATGGGTGCGGGGAATGAGCAGTTCTTC; CDR3aa: CASSLMGAGNEQFF
v_gene: TRBV20-1; d_gene: .; len: 11; abundance: few; j_gene: TRBJ2-7; CDR3nt: TGCAGTGCTAGGTATCTAGTCGAGCAGTACTTC; CDR3aa: CSARYLVEQYF
v_gene: TRBV30; d_gene: TRBD1; len: 15; abundance: .; j_gene: TRBJ1-5; CDR3nt: TGTGCCTGGAGTGGAGGACAGGTGGTGAATCAGCCCCAGCATTTT; CDR3aa: CAWSGGQVVNQPQHF
v_gene: TRBV6-1; d_gene: TRBD1; len: 14; abundance: few; j_gene: TRBJ2-7; CDR3nt: TGTGCCAGCACCCCGACAGGGGGCCTGTACGAGCAGTACTTC; CDR3aa: CASTPTGGLYEQYF
v_gene: TRBV10-3; d_gene: .; len: 13; abundance: .; j_gene: TRBJ2-7; CDR3nt: TGTGCCATCAGCAGCTCAGGAAGCTACGAGCAGTACTTC; CDR3aa: CAISSSGSYEQYF
v_gene: TRBV27; d_gene: .; len: 13; abundance: .; j_gene: TRBJ2-7; CDR3nt: TGTGCCAGCAGTTTGACAGTTCCCTACGAGCAGTACTTC; CDR3aa: CASSLTVPYEQYF
v_gene: TRBV9; d_gene: TRBD2; len: 15; abundance: .; j_gene: TRBJ2-1; CDR3nt: TGTGCCAGCAGCGCGCCGGGACTATCGAACAATGAGCAGTTCTTC; CDR3aa: CASSAPGLSNNEQFF
v_gene: TRBV5-6; d_gene: TRBD2; len: 18; abundance: .; j_gene: TRBJ2-1; CDR3nt: TGTGCCAGCAGCTTGGGAATGACTAGCGGGAGAAATTACAATGAGCAGTTCTTC; CDR3aa: CASSLGMTSGRNYNEQFF
v_gene: TRBV13; d_gene: TRBD1; len: 16; abundance: once; j_gene: TRBJ1-2; CDR3nt: TGTGCCAGCAGCTTGTCCCCGGGACAGGGGAACTATGGCTACACCTTC; CDR3aa: CASSLSPGQGNYGYTF
v_gene: TRBV2; d_gene: .; len: 13; abundance: .; j_gene: TRBJ2-2; CDR3nt: TGTGCCAGCACGGGAGTTCCCACCGGGGAGCTGTTTTTT; CDR3aa: CASTGVPTGELFF
v_gene: TRBV14; d_gene: TRBD2; len: 13; abundance: few; j_gene: TRBJ2-5; CDR3nt: TGTGCCAGCAGCCGAATCTCCGGGAGGGCCCAGTACTTC; CDR3aa: CASSRISGRAQYF
v_gene: TRBV7-2; d_gene: .; len: 13; abundance: few; j_gene: TRBJ2-5; CDR3nt: TGTGCCAGCAGCTACTATATACAAGAGACCCAGTACTTC; CDR3aa: CASSYYIQETQYF